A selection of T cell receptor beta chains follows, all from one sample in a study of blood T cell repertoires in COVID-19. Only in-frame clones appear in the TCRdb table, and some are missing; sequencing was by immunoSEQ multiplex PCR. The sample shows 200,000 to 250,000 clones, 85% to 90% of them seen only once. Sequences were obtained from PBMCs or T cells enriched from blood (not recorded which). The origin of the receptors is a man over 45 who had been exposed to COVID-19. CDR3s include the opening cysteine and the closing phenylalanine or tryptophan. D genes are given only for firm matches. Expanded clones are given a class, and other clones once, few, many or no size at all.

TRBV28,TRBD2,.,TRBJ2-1,CASSFFTSGNNEQFF,TGTGCCAGCAGTTTCTTTACTAGCGGGAACAATGAGCAGTTCTTC
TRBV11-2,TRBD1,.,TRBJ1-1,CASSRGQPEAFF,TGTGCCAGCAGCCGGGGACAGCCTGAAGCTTTCTTT
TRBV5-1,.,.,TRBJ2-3,CASSSIPESTDTQYF,TGCGCCAGCAGCTCAATACCGGAGAGCACAGATACGCAGTATTTT
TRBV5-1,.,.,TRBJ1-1,CASSKDPRGATEAFF,TGCGCCAGCAGCAAGGACCCCCGGGGGGCCACTGAAGCTTTCTTT
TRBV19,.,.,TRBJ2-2,CASSTDRLPGELFF,TGTGCCAGTAGTACCGACAGGTTGCCGGGGGAGCTGTTTTTT
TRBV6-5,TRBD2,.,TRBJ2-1,CASSSRGFSYNEQFF,TGTGCCAGCAGTTCGCGGGGGTTTTCCTACAATGAGCAGTTCTTC
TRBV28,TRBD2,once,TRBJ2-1,CASSLQLAGDHNGEQFF,TGTGCCAGCAGTTTACAGCTAGCGGGGGACCATAATGGTGAGCAGTTCTTC
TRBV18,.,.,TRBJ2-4,CASSPSLGALDIQYF,TGTGCCAGCTCACCGTCCCTGGGGGCCCTGGACATTCAGTACTTC
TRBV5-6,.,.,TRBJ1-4,CASSLGPLSEKLFF,TGTGCCAGCAGCTTGGGTCCGCTATCCGAAAAACTGTTTTTT
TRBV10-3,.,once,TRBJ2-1,CAISELISVVHEQFF,TGTGCCATCAGTGAGTTAATTAGCGTGGTACACGAGCAGTTCTTC
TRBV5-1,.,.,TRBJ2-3,CASSPGGGSNTDTQYF,TGCGCCAGCAGCCCGGGAGGGGGCTCTAACACAGATACGCAGTATTTT
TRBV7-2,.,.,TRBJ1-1,CASSSTQGRTEAFF,TGTGCCAGCAGCTCCACACAGGGTCGGACTGAAGCTTTCTTT
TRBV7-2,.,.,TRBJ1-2,CASSPEVRTALPDGYTF,TGTGCCAGCAGCCCTGAGGTCCGGACAGCCCTTCCTGATGGCTACACCTTC
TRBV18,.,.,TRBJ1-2,CASSPRRVHGQLYGYTF,TGTGCCAGCTCACCAAGAAGGGTTCACGGACAGCTCTATGGCTACACCTTC
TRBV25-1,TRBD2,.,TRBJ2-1,CASRPTSGRARDNEQFF,TGTGCCAGCAGGCCCACTAGCGGGAGGGCCCGGGACAATGAGCAGTTCTTC
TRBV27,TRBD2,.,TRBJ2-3,CASSSRTSYSDTQYF,TGTGCCAGCAGTTCCCGGACTAGTTACTCAGATACGCAGTATTTT
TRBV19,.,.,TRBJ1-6,CASSIRWGVGSPLHF,TGTGCCAGTAGTATTAGATGGGGAGTTGGTTCACCCCTCCACTTT
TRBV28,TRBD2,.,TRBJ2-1,CASRLAGGPSSEQFF,TGTGCCAGCAGACTAGCGGGGGGGCCTTCAAGTGAGCAGTTCTTC
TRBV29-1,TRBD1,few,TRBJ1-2,CSVEDRSQGARYTF,TGCAGCGTTGAAGATCGCTCACAGGGGGCGCGCTACACCTTC
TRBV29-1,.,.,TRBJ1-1,CSVGGWRRGAFF,TGCAGCGTTGGAGGTTGGCGGCGGGGAGCTTTCTTT
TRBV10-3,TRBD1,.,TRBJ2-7,CATNPSDRESSYEQYF,TGTGCCACCAACCCGTCGGACAGGGAGAGCTCCTACGAGCAGTACTTC
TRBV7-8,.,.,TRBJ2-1,CASSSSTFYNEQFF,TGTGCCAGCAGCTCCTCGACATTCTACAATGAGCAGTTCTTC
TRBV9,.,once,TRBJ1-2,CASSVRGVDGYTF,TGTGCCAGCAGCGTACGGGGGGTTGATGGCTACACCTTC
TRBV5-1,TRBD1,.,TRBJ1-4,CASGKQGGTEKLFF,TGCGCCAGCGGAAAACAGGGGGGGACTGAAAAACTGTTTTTT
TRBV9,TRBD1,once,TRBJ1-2,CASSVAPGTASGGYTF,TGTGCCAGCAGCGTAGCACCCGGGACAGCCTCCGGAGGCTACACCTTC
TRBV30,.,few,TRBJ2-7,CAWSVNFYEQYF,TGTGCCTGGAGTGTAAACTTCTACGAGCAGTACTTC
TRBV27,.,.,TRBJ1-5,CASSFAGWGTQPQHF,TGTGCCAGCAGTTTTGCGGGGTGGGGGACTCAGCCCCAGCATTTT
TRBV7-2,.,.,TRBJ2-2,CASSPNRRGTGELFF,TGTGCCAGCAGCCCCAACCGGAGGGGTACCGGGGAGCTGTTTTTT
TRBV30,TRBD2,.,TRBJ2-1,CAWRRLRTSGRSSYNEQFF,TGTGCCTGGCGCCGACTCCGTACGAGCGGGAGGAGCTCCTACAATGAGCAGTTCTTC
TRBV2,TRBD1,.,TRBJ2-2,CASSDSGGHDTGELFF,TGTGCCAGCAGTGATTCAGGGGGACATGACACCGGGGAGCTGTTTTTT
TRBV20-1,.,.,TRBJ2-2,CSASKEGPTGELFF,TGCAGTGCTAGTAAGGAGGGCCCCACCGGGGAGCTGTTTTTT
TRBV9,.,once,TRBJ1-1,CASSVEFSRENTEAFF,TGTGCCAGCAGCGTAGAATTCTCTCGGGAAAACACTGAAGCTTTCTTT
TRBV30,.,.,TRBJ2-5,CAWSTWTAQETQYF,TGTGCCTGGAGTACCTGGACAGCCCAAGAGACCCAGTACTTC